This T cell receptor beta chain was sequenced in a study of T cell changes during pregnancy in multiple sclerosis (dated by TCRdb to the late 2010s). At the level of the whole study: The study looked at changes in the T cell repertoire across pregnancy in women with multiple sclerosis.

The library was obtained by the immunoSEQ multiplex PCR assay. TCRdb obtained this table from immuneACCESS and retained in-frame rearrangements with V and J assigned. These tables miss some clones; where compared with another copy, unresolved V genes account for less than half of the shortfall, and the remainder is unexplained. The table for this sample lists 40,000 or so clones; roughly 89% of them were counted only once. The ten largest make up roughly 1.2% of the sample. The sample holds one count of this clone. What this receptor recognizes is not known. The input lacks base qualities; no much larger clone sits a single base away. Taken from the germline V gene, the CDR1 and CDR2 loops are MNHNS and SASEGT. Between the V and J ends, shortened by 6 bases and 2 bases respectively, the junction contains 8 bases. The CDR3, from cysteine to phenylalanine, totals 12 residues. The only DNA kept is the CDR3, 36 bases in frame from the first base.

Here the chain combines TRBV6-1 and TRBJ2-7; the D gene is not confidently resolved. This TCR came from a female donor with multiple sclerosis, enrolled in a pregnancy study. Sequences were derived from CD4+ T cells from peripheral blood mononuclear cells, sampled in the first trimester of pregnancy. The nucleotide sequence reads TGTGCCAGCAGCCACTATGCCTACGAGCAGTACTTC. The resulting protein is CASSHYAYEQYF.